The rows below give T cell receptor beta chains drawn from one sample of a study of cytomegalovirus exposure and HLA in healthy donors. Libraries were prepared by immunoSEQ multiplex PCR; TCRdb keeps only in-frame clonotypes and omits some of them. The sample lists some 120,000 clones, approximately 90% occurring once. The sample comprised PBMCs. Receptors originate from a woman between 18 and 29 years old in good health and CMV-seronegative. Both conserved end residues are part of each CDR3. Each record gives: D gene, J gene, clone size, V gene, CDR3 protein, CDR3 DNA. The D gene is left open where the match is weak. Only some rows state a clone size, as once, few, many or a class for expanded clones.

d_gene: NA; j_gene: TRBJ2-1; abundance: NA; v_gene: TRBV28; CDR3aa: CASRVGLRRDYNEQFF; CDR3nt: TGTGCCAGCAGGGTGGGGTTGCGGAGGGACTACAATGAGCAGTTCTTC
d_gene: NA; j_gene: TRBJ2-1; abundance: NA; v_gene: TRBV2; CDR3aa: CASSEAGGSSYNEQFF; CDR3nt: TGTGCCAGCAGTGAAGCAGGGGGTTCATCCTACAATGAGCAGTTCTTC
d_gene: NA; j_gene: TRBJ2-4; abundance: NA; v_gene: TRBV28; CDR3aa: CASMTALKNIQYF; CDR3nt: TGTGCCAGCATGACAGCTCTCAAAAACATTCAGTACTTC
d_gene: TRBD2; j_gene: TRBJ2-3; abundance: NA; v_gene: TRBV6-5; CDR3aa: CASSYWLAGALDTQYF; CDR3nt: TGTGCCAGCAGTTACTGGCTAGCGGGGGCCCTGGATACGCAGTATTTT
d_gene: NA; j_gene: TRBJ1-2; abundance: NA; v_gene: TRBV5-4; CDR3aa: CASSLEDSYGYTF; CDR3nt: TGTGCCAGCAGCTTAGAGGACAGCTATGGCTACACCTTC
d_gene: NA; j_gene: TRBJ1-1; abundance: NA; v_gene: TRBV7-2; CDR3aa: CASSPSPRTTEAFF; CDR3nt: TGTGCCAGCAGCCCTAGCCCCAGGACGACTGAAGCTTTCTTT
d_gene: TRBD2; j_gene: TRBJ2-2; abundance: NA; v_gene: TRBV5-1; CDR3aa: CASSLATSGINTGELFF; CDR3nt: TGCGCCAGCAGCTTGGCCACTAGCGGGATTAACACCGGGGAGCTGTTTTTT
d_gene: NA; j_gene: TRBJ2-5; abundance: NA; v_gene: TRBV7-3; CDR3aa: CASSLTAGGRETQYF; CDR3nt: TGTGCCAGCAGCTTAACGGCGGGTGGACGGGAGACCCAGTACTTC
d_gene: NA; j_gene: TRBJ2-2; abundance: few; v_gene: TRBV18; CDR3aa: CASSLGLNTGELFF; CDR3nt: TGTGCCAGCTCATTGGGACTTAACACCGGGGAGCTGTTTTTT
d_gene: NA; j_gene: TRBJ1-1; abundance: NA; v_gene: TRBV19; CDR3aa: CASSIVTGITEAFF; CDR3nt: TGTGCCAGTAGTATAGTTACAGGGATCACTGAAGCTTTCTTT
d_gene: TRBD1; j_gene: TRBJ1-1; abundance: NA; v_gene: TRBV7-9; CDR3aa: CASSLVDRGAFF; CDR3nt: TGTGCCAGCAGCTTAGTTGACAGGGGAGCTTTCTTT
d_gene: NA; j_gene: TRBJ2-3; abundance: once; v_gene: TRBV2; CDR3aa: CASSENFAGRTDTQYF; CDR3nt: TGTGCCAGCAGTGAGAATTTTGCGGGCCGCACAGATACGCAGTATTTT
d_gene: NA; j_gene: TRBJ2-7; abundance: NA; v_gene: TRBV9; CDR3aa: CASSRTGTYEQYF; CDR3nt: TGTGCCAGCAGCCGAACAGGAACCTACGAGCAGTACTTC
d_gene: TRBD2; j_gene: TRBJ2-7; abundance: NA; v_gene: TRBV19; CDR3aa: CASSIGLAEFEQYF; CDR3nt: TGTGCCAGTAGTATAGGACTAGCGGAGTTCGAGCAGTACTTC
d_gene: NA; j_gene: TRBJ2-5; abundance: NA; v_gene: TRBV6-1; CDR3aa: CASARLGGARPTQYF; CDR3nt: TGTGCCAGCGCGAGGCTCGGCGGAGCCCGACCGACCCAGTACTTC
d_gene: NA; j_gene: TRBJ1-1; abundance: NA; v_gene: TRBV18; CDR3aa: CASSLQGHRNTEAFF; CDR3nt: TGTGCCAGCTCTCTACAGGGTCATCGGAACACTGAAGCTTTCTTT
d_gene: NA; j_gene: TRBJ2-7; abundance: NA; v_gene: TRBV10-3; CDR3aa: CAISRQGSGGVGGNEQYF; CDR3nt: TGTGCCATCAGTCGACAGGGATCGGGTGGAGTGGGGGGTAACGAGCAGTACTTC
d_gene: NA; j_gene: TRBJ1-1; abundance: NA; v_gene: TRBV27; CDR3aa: CASSQQGRTEAFF; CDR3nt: TGTGCCAGCAGCCAACAGGGAAGGACTGAAGCTTTCTTT
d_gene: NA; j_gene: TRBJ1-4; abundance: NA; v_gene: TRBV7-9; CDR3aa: CASRAGERLNEKLFF; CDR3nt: TGTGCCAGCAGAGCAGGGGAACGCTTAAATGAAAAACTGTTTTTT
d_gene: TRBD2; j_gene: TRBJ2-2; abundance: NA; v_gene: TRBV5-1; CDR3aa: CASSSLAAGTGELFF; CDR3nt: TGCGCCAGCAGCTCCCTAGCGGCGGGGACCGGGGAGCTGTTTTTT
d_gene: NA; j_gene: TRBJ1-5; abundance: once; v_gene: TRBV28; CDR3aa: CASSYPPKPQHF; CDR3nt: TGTGCCAGCAGCTATCCTCCAAAGCCCCAGCATTTT
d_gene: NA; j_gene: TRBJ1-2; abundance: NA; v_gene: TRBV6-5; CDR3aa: CASARTETYGYTF; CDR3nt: TGTGCCAGCGCACGGACAGAGACCTATGGCTACACCTTC
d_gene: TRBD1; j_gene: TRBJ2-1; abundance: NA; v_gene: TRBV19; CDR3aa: CASSKMGTGGYNEQFF; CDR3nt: TGTGCCAGTAGTAAGATGGGAACAGGGGGCTACAATGAGCAGTTCTTC
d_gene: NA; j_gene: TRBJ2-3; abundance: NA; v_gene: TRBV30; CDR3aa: CAWGAGVFGTSGTDTQYF; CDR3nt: TGTGCCTGGGGGGCCGGCGTATTCGGGACATCCGGGACAGATACGCAGTATTTT